This T cell receptor beta chain was identified in a study of CD8 T cells in ankylosing spondylitis. Notes on this clonotype: The target antigen is unknown.

Making the TCR beta libraries involved quantitative 5'-RACE with molecular barcodes. Each CDR3 protein gets one entry after TCRdb re-called the 5' RACE reads with MiXCR. The sample records just under 350,000 distinct CDR3 sequences, about 15% being singletons. Broader study findings: CD8+ disease-linked clones were present at relatively low frequencies in blood.

CDR1 is MNHNS, CDR2 SASEGT, per germline. This CDR3 is built from 15 residues. Trimming shortened V by 4 bases and J by 4 bases, and 15 bases separated the two germline ends. The chain links TRBV6-1 to TRBJ2-3; no clear D. This clonotype was obtained from a male donor with ankylosing spondylitis or in good health (not recorded which). Sequencing used blood, either unsorted or a sorted T cell fraction (not recorded which). The CDR3 region is CASSGPQNRADTQYF. The CDR3 DNA sequence: TGTGCCAGCAGTGGCCCTCAAAACCGCGCAGATACGCAGTATTTT.